This TCR beta chain was observed in a study of pediatric ulcerative colitis. Whole-study findings and limits: A couple of patients' blood samples yielded substantially fewer templates. Blood-derived T cells may be present in rectal pinch biopsies.

This table comes from immunoSEQ multiplex PCR, and its TCRdb copy is limited to in-frame clones, with some not included. The table records 30,000 or so clones, about 81% of them present only once. CDR1 SGHNT and CDR2 YENEEA come from the germline V gene. The ends were cut back, 6 bases at V and 0 bases at J, with 12 bases in the middle. This CDR3 has 14 residues. One to two pinch biopsies were taken from the rectum during colonoscopy. Comment on this clone: Its target is unknown.

The chain combines TRBV11-3 with TRBJ2-7; a possible D gene is TRBD1 (6 bases). This clonotype originated in a boy younger than 18 with mild ulcerative colitis. Sequenced material: gut tissue. CDR3 sequence reads: CASRIRDNSYEQYF. In DNA, the CDR3 is TGTGCCAGCAGGATCCGGGACAACTCCTACGAGCAGTACTTC.